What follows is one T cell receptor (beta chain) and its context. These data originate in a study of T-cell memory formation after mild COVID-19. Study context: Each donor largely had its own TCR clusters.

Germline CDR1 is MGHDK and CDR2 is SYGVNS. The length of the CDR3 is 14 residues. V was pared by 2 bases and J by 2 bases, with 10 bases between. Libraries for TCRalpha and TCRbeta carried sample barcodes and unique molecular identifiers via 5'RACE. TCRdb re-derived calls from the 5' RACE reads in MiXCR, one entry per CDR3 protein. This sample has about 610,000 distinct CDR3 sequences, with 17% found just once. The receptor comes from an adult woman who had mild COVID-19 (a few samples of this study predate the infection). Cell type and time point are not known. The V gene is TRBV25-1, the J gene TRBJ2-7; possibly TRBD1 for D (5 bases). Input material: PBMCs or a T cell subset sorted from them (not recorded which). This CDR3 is CASSEQGSPYEQYF. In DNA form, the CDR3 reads TGTGCCAGCAGTGAACAGGGAAGCCCCTACGAGCAGTACTTC.